The 8 T cell receptor beta chains given below trace back to one sample, sequenced in a study of T cell responses to AZD1222 COVID-19 vaccine. Only in-frame clones appear in the TCRdb table, and some are missing; sequencing was by immunoSEQ multiplex PCR. The profile shows about 150,000 clones, 80% to 95% of them singletons. Sequencing used peripheral blood, obtained 28 days after the second AZD1222 dose. The receptors here all came from an adult who received the AZD1222 COVID-19 vaccine.

This chain's CDR3 is CASDAGTGGVLSTEAFF. The CDR3 DNA follows: TGTGCCAGCGACGCCGGGACCGGGGGCGTACTAAGTACTGAAGCTTTCTTT. This sequence joins TRBV2 and TRBJ1-1; a possible D gene is TRBD1 (6 bases). The ends were cut back, 8 bases at V and 5 bases at J, with 27 bases in the middle. The CDR3 runs to 17 residues. The germline gives CDR1 SNHLY, CDR2 FYNNEI. The entire variable domain, with the rest obtained from reference TRBV2 and TRBJ1-1, is as follows: EPEVTQTPSHQVTQMGQEVILRCVPISNHLYFYWYRQILGQKVEFLVSFYNNEISEKSEIFDDQFSVERPDGSNFTLKIRSTKLEDSAMYFCASDAGTGGVLSTEAFFGQGTRLTVV.

This chain connects TRBV18 to TRBJ2-3; 11 positions match TRBD2. J gave up 0 bases and V 3 bases, and 5 bases lay outside the gene matches. The CDR3 consists of 17 residues. Germline V gives CDR1 KGHSH, CDR2 LQKENI. The CDR3 loop reads CASSPLRTSGSTDTQYF. The DNA for the CDR3 is TGTGCCAGCTCACCGTTAAGGACTAGCGGGAGCACAGATACGCAGTATTTT.

This clone appeared many times. V usage is TRBV19 and J usage is TRBJ2-3, with D possibly called TRBD1 or TRBD2 (5 bases each). The germline V gene encodes CDR1 LNHDA and CDR2 SQIVND (reference sequence). The ends were cut back, 5 bases at V and 3 bases at J, with 9 bases in the middle. CDR3 size: 13 residues. The CDR3 sequence: CASSRGWTDTQYF. The CDR3 DNA reads as TGTGCCAGTAGTCGGGGCTGGACAGATACGCAGTATTTT.

The rearrangement joins TRBV6-5 to TRBJ2-3; 8 bases line up with TRBD1. The CDR3 is 14 amino acids. Germline loops: CDR1 MNHEY, CDR2 SVGAGI. J lost 4 bases, V lost 7 bases, and 7 bases had no gene match. The CDR3 DNA reads as TGTGCCAGCATTATGACAGGGGCTGCAGATACGCAGTATTTT. Amino acids: CASIMTGAADTQYF.

This sequence joins TRBV5-1 and TRBJ1-2; D may be TRBD1 (5 bases). Trimming left V 0 bases short and J 3 bases short, with 12 bases between. CDR3 length equals 15 residues. In germline, CDR1 is SGHRS, CDR2 YFSETQ. Here the CDR3 DNA reads TGCGCCAGCAGCTTGGCCCTCGGGGGGGACTATGGCTACACCTTC. Protein sequence: CASSLALGGDYGYTF.

The chain couples TRBV6-5 to TRBJ1-1, with D possibly being TRBD1 (6 bases). This CDR3 region has 14 residues. Trimming stripped 6 bases from V and 0 bases from J, with 11 bases between. Germline assignment: CDR1 MNHEY and CDR2 SVGAGI. The CDR3 loop reads CASSPTGMNTEAFF. The DNA for the CDR3 is TGTGCCAGCAGCCCGACAGGAATGAACACTGAAGCTTTCTTT.

V usage is TRBV6-5 and J usage is TRBJ2-1; D gene unclear. Trimming took off 5 bases at V and 8 bases at J, with 16 bases between the two ends. CDR3 length: 14 residues. Per germline, CDR1 MNHEY and CDR2 SVGAGI. The CDR3 DNA follows: TGTGCCAGCAGTAGCAATCCGGGTTTCGATGAGCAGTTCTTC. Translation gives CASSSNPGFDEQFF.

This clone was recorded only once. This chain uses TRBV5-6 with TRBJ2-3; D unclear. Germline values: CDR1 SGHDT, CDR2 YYEEEE. The CDR3 consists of 11 residues. V gave up 4 bases and J gave up 2 bases, with 2 bases separating them. Here the CDR3 DNA reads TGTGCCAGCAGCATCACAGATACGCAGTATTTT. This codes for CASSITDTQYF.